Listed below are T cell receptor beta chains from one sample, sequenced in a study of cytomegalovirus exposure and HLA in healthy donors. Only in-frame clones appear in the TCRdb table, and some are missing; sequencing was by immunoSEQ multiplex PCR. The table has tens of thousands of clones, 83% seen once. What was sequenced was PBMCs. These receptors were taken from a man aged 25 to 40 in good health and CMV-seronegative. The conserved cysteine and the conserved F or W are not part of the CDR3 here.

CDR3 protein | CDR3 length | J gene | V gene
ASSPGGVDTEAF | 12 | TRBJ1-1 | TRBV7-2
ASSGAGSPNEQF | 12 | TRBJ2-1 | TRBV6-4
ASSSARGIQPQH | 12 | TRBJ1-5 | TRBV7-6
SVEAVAGQETQY | 12 | TRBJ2-5 | TRBV29-1
ASSPWRGGLLSTDTQY | 16 | TRBJ2-3 | TRBV5-4
ASSEVPGQGWTEAF | 14 | TRBJ1-1 | TRBV6-1
ASKQGETQH | 9 | TRBJ1-5 | TRBV27
ASSQDTGGFWELF | 13 | TRBJ1-4 | TRBV4-3
ASIVGGKEQF | 10 | TRBJ2-1 | TRBV2
ASSSFRDRRGKLF | 13 | TRBJ1-4 | TRBV7-6
ASSDGAGYNEKLF | 13 | TRBJ1-4 | TRBV25-1
SSSQRDRYEQY | 11 | TRBJ2-7 | TRBV7-9
ASSGASGSYEQY | 12 | . | TRBV2
ASSLRDRGQTQY | 12 | TRBJ2-5 | TRBV7-8
ASSLGTHLNEKLF | 13 | TRBJ1-4 | TRBV5-8
ASSKDSYNSPLH | 12 | TRBJ1-6 | TRBV5-1